These T cell receptor beta chains were read from a single sample in a study of technical replicates of blood from a few donors. Only in-frame clones appear in the TCRdb table, and some are missing; sequencing was by immunoSEQ multiplex PCR. This table has 84,000 or so clones, roughly 93% appearing once. The sample comprised T cells isolated from PBMCs. The receptors were gathered from a human donor in good health. Each CDR3 is given with its conserved first and last residue. The D gene is left open where the match is weak. For some rows the clone size is stated as once, few or many, or as a class when expanded; others skip it.

TRBV13,.,TRBJ1-1,.,CASSLDRGFRNTEAFF,TGTGCCAGCAGCTTAGATAGAGGGTTTCGGAACACTGAAGCTTTCTTT
TRBV21-1,.,TRBJ2-7,.,CASLGSSTHEQYF,TGTGCCAGCTTAGGGAGCAGCACCCACGAGCAGTACTTC
TRBV2,.,TRBJ2-4,TRBD2,CASSPGLAGGWRLDIQYF,TGTGCCAGCAGCCCGGGACTAGCGGGAGGTTGGAGGTTGGACATTCAGTACTTC
TRBV5-1,.,TRBJ1-1,.,CASSLAGMNTEAFF,TGCGCCAGCAGCTTGGCCGGTATGAACACTGAAGCTTTCTTT
TRBV10-1,.,TRBJ1-2,TRBD1,CASSQGQNYGYTF,TGCGCCAGCAGTCAGGGACAGAACTATGGCTACACCTTC
TRBV28,.,TRBJ2-7,TRBD2,CASISYTKTSGSPYF,TGTGCCAGCATATCCTACACGAAGACTAGCGGGAGTCCGTACTTC
TRBV5-1,once,TRBJ2-5,.,CASSQQETQYF,TGCGCCAGCAGCCAACAAGAGACCCAGTACTTC
TRBV4-1,.,TRBJ2-7,.,CASSQETAYEQYF,TGCGCCAGCAGCCAAGAAACAGCCTACGAGCAGTACTTC
TRBV28,.,TRBJ2-4,.,CASSHRDRKSIQYF,TGTGCCAGCAGCCACAGGGACCGCAAAAGCATTCAGTACTTC
TRBV29-1,.,TRBJ1-3,TRBD1,CSVVRTGRGNTIYF,TGCAGCGTTGTACGGACAGGGCGGGGAAACACCATATATTTT
TRBV30,.,TRBJ1-2,.,CAWSLGTTFGYTF,TGTGCCTGGTCTCTGGGGACAACCTTCGGCTACACCTTC
TRBV6-5,.,TRBJ2-7,.,CASSNLRQAPYEQYF,TGTGCCAGCAGTAATCTTCGACAGGCACCCTACGAGCAGTACTTC
TRBV4-1,.,TRBJ1-1,.,CASSQGALNTEAFF,TGCGCCAGCAGCCAAGGGGCCTTGAACACTGAAGCTTTCTTT
TRBV4-1,.,TRBJ2-7,TRBD1,CASSYDRAAYEQYF,TGCGCCAGCAGCTACGACAGGGCAGCCTACGAGCAGTACTTC
TRBV28,.,TRBJ2-1,.,CASKAVGGKSSYNEQFF,TGTGCCAGTAAGGCTGTCGGCGGGAAGAGCTCCTACAATGAGCAGTTCTTC
TRBV6-5,.,TRBJ1-2,.,CASSYSGGGYGYTF,TGTGCCAGCAGTTACTCCGGGGGGGGCTATGGCTACACCTTC
TRBV29-1,.,TRBJ2-1,.,CSVGTGEIYEQFF,TGCAGCGTTGGAACGGGAGAAATCTATGAGCAGTTCTTC
TRBV11-1,.,TRBJ1-2,.,CASSLAVAGNFGYTF,TGTGCCAGCAGCTTAGCGGTCGCAGGGAACTTCGGCTACACCTTC
TRBV5-1,.,TRBJ2-1,.,CASSSALILRDTSSYNEQFF,TGCGCCAGCAGCTCCGCCCTTATCCTCCGGGACACTAGCTCCTACAATGAGCAGTTCTTC
TRBV27,.,TRBJ2-2,TRBD2,CASSLLGGENTGELFF,TGTGCCAGCAGTTTACTCGGGGGGGAGAACACCGGGGAGCTGTTTTTT
TRBV5-1,.,TRBJ2-7,.,CASSSRQGLSYEQYF,TGCGCCAGCAGCTCCCGACAGGGACTCTCCTACGAGCAGTACTTC
TRBV9,.,TRBJ1-6,.,CASSGGEGSPLHF,TGTGCCAGCAGCGGGGGAGAAGGGTCACCCCTCCACTTT
TRBV27,.,TRBJ1-2,.,CASSLYGDSGYTF,TGTGCCAGCAGTTTATACGGGGATTCTGGCTACACCTTC
TRBV1,.,TRBJ2-3,.,CTQSDGGPFGTQYF,TGCACCCAAAGCGACGGGGGGCCCTTCGGTACGCAGTATTTT
TRBV28,.,TRBJ1-5,.,CARTGLSNQPQHF,TGTGCCAGGACAGGTCTTAGCAATCAGCCCCAGCATTTT
TRBV5-4,.,TRBJ2-5,.,CASSLLGLLGETQYF,TGTGCCAGCAGCTTGCTGGGACTCCTGGGAGAGACCCAGTACTTC
TRBV7-3,.,TRBJ2-3,.,CASSYSQDTQYF,TGTGCCAGCAGCTACAGTCAGGATACGCAGTATTTT
TRBV12-5,.,TRBJ2-3,TRBD2,CASGLAPKTGGIQDTQYF,TGTGCTAGTGGTTTGGCTCCGAAGACGGGGGGTATTCAAGATACGCAGTATTTT
TRBV19,.,TRBJ1-3,.,CASTRQPYSGNTIYF,TGTGCCAGTACGAGACAGCCCTACTCTGGAAACACCATATATTTT
TRBV7-9,.,TRBJ1-4,.,CASSPLSEKLFF,TGTGCCAGCAGCCCCCTTTCTGAAAAACTGTTTTTT
TRBV15,.,TRBJ2-1,.,CATSLPPVSYNEQFF,TGTGCCACCAGCCTTCCGCCAGTCTCCTACAATGAGCAGTTCTTC
TRBV7-9,.,TRBJ2-7,.,CASSPRGVSDEQYF,TGTGCCAGCAGCCCCCGGGGTGTTTCCGACGAGCAGTACTTC
TRBV5-1,.,TRBJ1-1,.,CASSLEGGTVGNTEAFF,TGCGCCAGCAGCTTGGAGGGGGGGACGGTTGGTAACACTGAAGCTTTCTTT
TRBV4-1,.,TRBJ2-4,TRBD2,CASSQGLLGGGLNIQYF,TGCGCCAGCAGCCAAGGACTCCTGGGGGGAGGGTTGAACATTCAGTACTTC
TRBV5-1,.,TRBJ1-6,TRBD1,CASSRALETGVHEAPLHF,TGCGCCAGCAGCCGGGCCCTGGAGACAGGGGTGCACGAGGCACCCCTCCACTTT
TRBV30,once,TRBJ2-1,TRBD2,CAGAPGLAAYNEQFF,TGTGCCGGAGCCCCCGGCCTAGCGGCCTACAATGAGCAGTTCTTC
TRBV28,.,TRBJ2-7,.,CASTGGSEQYF,TGTGCCAGCACTGGTGGCTCCGAGCAGTACTTC
TRBV4-1,.,TRBJ1-1,.,CASSQVETANTEAFF,TGCGCCAGCAGCCAAGTGGAGACAGCGAACACTGAAGCTTTCTTT
TRBV11-1,.,TRBJ2-5,.,CASSPTIQETQYF,TGTGCCAGCAGCCCCACAATCCAAGAGACCCAGTACTTC
TRBV5-1,.,TRBJ2-3,TRBD2,CASSLTSARGADTQYF,TGCGCCAGCAGCTTAACTAGCGCGAGAGGGGCAGATACGCAGTATTTT
TRBV30,few,TRBJ2-5,.,CAWSSNQETQYF,TGTGCCTGGAGTAGCAACCAAGAGACCCAGTACTTC
TRBV6-5,.,TRBJ2-7,TRBD1,CASSPGTVDYEQYF,TGTGCCAGCAGCCCCGGGACAGTAGACTACGAGCAGTACTTC
TRBV6-1,.,TRBJ1-1,.,CASTLARMNTEAFF,TGTGCCAGCACCCTGGCAAGAATGAACACTGAAGCTTTCTTT
TRBV7-9,.,TRBJ2-3,.,CASSRQEYTDTQYF,TGTGCCAGCAGCCGACAGGAGTACACAGATACGCAGTATTTT
TRBV5-1,.,TRBJ1-1,.,CASSLDGGVTEAFF,TGCGCCAGCAGCTTGGATGGGGGCGTGACTGAAGCTTTCTTT
TRBV30,once,TRBJ2-3,.,CAWISTRATDTQYF,TGTGCCTGGATAAGTACTAGAGCCACAGATACGCAGTATTTT
TRBV25-1,.,TRBJ2-7,.,CASSEYGTYEQYF,TGTGCCAGCAGTGAATACGGGACCTACGAGCAGTACTTC
TRBV2,.,TRBJ2-7,.,CASSAAGGPSYFEQYF,TGTGCCAGCAGCGCCGCCGGAGGGCCCTCCTACTTCGAGCAGTACTTC